This TCR beta chain was sequenced in a study of beta chain features in type 1 diabetes. Regarding the study as a whole: Sequencing used cDNA, and cells with high TCR expression could therefore be over-represented. Junctions at VDJ sites from type 1 diabetes patients had fewer insertions and more deletions. Moderately but significantly shorter TCRB CDR3s were found in Type 1 diabetes patients in all four CD4+ subsets.

On this clone itself: Its antigen is not identified.

Each of the CD4+ naive, central memory, regulatory and stem cell-like memory populations was sorted via CD45RO/CCR7/CD25/CD127/CD95/CD27. In all sorted populations, purity surpassed 98%. Trimming cost V 0 bases and J 4 bases, with 21 bases left between them. Germline loops: CDR1 SGHDN, CDR2 FVKESK. CDR3 length: 18 residues. Sequencing targeted expressed TCRB transcripts, as all isolated RNA had been reverse transcribed. Only in-frame clones appear in the TCRdb table, and some are missing; sequencing was by immunoSEQ multiplex PCR. The data contain fewer than 110,000 clones, 25% to 35% of them singletons.

This chain links TRBV14 with TRBJ1-1, with unresolved D. Sequencing used central memory CD4+ T cells from blood. This clonotype originated in a woman in her late teens or twenties with type 1 diabetes. The CDR3: CASSQEEAIGWEGTEAFF. DNA of the CDR3: TGTGCCAGCAGCCAAGAGGAGGCGATCGGTTGGGAGGGCACTGAAGCTTTCTTT.